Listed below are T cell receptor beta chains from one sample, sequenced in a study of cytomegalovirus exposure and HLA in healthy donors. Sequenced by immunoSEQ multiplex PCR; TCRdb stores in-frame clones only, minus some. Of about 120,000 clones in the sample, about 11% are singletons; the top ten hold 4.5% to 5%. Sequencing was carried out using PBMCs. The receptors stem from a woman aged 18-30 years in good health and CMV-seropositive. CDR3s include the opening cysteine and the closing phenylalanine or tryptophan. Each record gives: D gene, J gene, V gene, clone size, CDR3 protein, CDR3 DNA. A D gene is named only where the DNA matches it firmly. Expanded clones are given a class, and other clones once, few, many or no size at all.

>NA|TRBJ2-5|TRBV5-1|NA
CASSLASGGTIRGETQYF
TGCGCCAGCAGCTTGGCCTCAGGAGGGACCATTCGAGGGGAGACCCAGTACTTC
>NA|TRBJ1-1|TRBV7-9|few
CASSPTPVSEAFF
TGTGCCAGCAGCCCTACCCCGGTTTCTGAAGCTTTCTTT
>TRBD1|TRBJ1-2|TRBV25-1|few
CASYTNTGEGYTF
TGTGCCAGCTATACGAATACAGGGGAAGGCTACACCTTC
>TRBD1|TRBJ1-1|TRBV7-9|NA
CASSFGGAGGRTEAFF
TGTGCCAGCAGCTTTGGAGGGGCAGGGGGGAGGACTGAAGCTTTCTTT
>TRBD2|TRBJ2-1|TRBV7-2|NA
CASSLSGNLNEQFF
TGTGCCAGCAGCTTAAGCGGGAACCTCAATGAGCAGTTCTTC
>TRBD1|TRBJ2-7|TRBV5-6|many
CASSSGQGAYEQYF
TGTGCCAGCAGCTCCGGACAGGGGGCATACGAGCAGTACTTC
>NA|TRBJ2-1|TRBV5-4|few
CASSLLAYNEQFF
TGTGCCAGCAGCCTCCTCGCCTACAATGAGCAGTTCTTC
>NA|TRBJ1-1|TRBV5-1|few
CASSLGGQGLNTEAFF
TGCGCCAGCAGCTTGGGTGGACAAGGATTGAACACTGAAGCTTTCTTT
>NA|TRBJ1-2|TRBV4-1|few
CASSQVLTGGYTF
TGCGCCAGCAGCCAAGTGCTGACAGGCGGCTACACCTTC
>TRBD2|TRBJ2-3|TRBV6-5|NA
CASSVGAGGTDTQYF
TGTGCCAGCAGTGTTGGGGCGGGAGGTACAGATACGCAGTATTTT
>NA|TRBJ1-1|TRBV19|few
CASSIHKTMNTEAFF
TGTGCCAGTAGTATACACAAGACTATGAACACTGAAGCTTTCTTT
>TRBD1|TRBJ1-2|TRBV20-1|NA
CSATSGGGYTF
TGCAGTGCTACATCAGGGGGTGGCTACACCTTC
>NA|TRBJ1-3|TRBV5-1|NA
CASSREIQGAGNTIYF
TGCGCCAGCAGCCGAGAGATTCAGGGTGCTGGAAACACCATATATTTT
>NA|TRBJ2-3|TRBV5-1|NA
CASSPPSGQSTDTQYF
TGCGCCAGCAGCCCGCCAAGCGGCCAGAGCACAGATACGCAGTATTTT
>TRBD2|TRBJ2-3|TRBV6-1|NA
CAGHSGIHTDTQYF
TGTGCCGGACATAGCGGGATCCACACAGATACGCAGTATTTT
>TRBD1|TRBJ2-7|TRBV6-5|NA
CATSPGQGSEQYF
TGTGCCACATCTCCGGGACAGGGTAGCGAGCAGTACTTC
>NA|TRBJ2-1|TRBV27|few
CASSWLGFGEQFF
TGTGCCAGCAGTTGGCTAGGATTCGGCGAGCAGTTCTTC
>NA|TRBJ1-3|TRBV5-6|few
CASSDTQGNTIYF
TGTGCCAGCAGCGACACGCAGGGAAACACCATATATTTT
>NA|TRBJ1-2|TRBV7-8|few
CASSLAHTNYGYTF
TGTGCCAGCAGCTTAGCCCACACTAACTATGGCTACACCTTC
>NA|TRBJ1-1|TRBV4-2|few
CASSQEGSGIAEAFF
TGTGCCAGCAGCCAAGAGGGATCAGGGATCGCTGAAGCTTTCTTT
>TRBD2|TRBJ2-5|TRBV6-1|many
CASSEEVAGGVEETQYF
TGTGCCAGCAGTGAAGAAGTAGCGGGAGGGGTAGAAGAGACCCAGTACTTC
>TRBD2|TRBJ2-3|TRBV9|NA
CASSLILAGTDTQYF
TGTGCCAGCAGCCTGATACTAGCGGGCACAGATACGCAGTATTTT
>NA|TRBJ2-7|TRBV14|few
CASSLSSRNYEQYF
TGTGCCAGCAGCCTCTCTAGCAGAAACTACGAGCAGTACTTC
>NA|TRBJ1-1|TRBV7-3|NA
CASSPGGVSEAFF
TGTGCCAGCAGTCCTGGGGGGGTGTCTGAAGCTTTCTTT
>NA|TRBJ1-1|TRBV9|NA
CASSVAGGNTEAFF
TGTGCCAGCAGCGTAGCGGGGGGGAACACTGAAGCTTTCTTT
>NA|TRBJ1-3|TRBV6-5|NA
CASTLGGPGNTIYF
TGTGCCAGCACCCTCGGAGGGCCTGGAAACACCATATATTTT
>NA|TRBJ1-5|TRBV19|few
CASSNRPHQPQHF
TGTGCCAGTAGTAACAGACCCCATCAGCCCCAGCATTTT
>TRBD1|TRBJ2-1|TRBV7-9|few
CASSVRGLDNEQFF
TGTGCCAGCAGCGTCAGGGGGCTGGACAATGAGCAGTTCTTC
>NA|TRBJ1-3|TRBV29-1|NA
CSVERGNTIYF
TGCAGCGTTGAACGGGGAAACACCATATATTTT
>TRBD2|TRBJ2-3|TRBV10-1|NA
CASSVGTRGYTDTQYF
TGCGCCAGCAGTGTTGGGACTAGAGGATACACAGATACGCAGTATTTT
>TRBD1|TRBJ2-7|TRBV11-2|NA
CASSRFGQGAYEQYF
TGTGCCAGCAGCCGCTTTGGACAGGGGGCGTACGAGCAGTACTTC